A selection of T cell receptor beta chains follows, all from one sample in a study of technical replicates of blood from a handful of donors. Profiled with immunoSEQ multiplex PCR; TCRdb holds only in-frame clones, not every one. In the table there are roughly 100,000 clones, 90% to 97% of which are singletons. The sample consisted of T cells isolated from PBMCs. The receptors were gathered from a human donor in good health. CDR3s include the opening cysteine and the closing phenylalanine or tryptophan. The D gene is left open where the match is weak. Size values are once, few and many counts, or a class for expanded clones, and some rows have none.

v_call	j_call	clone_size	d_call	cdr3_aa	cdr3_nt
TRBV6-5	TRBJ2-2	once	-	CASSYSRGSTGELFF	TGTGCCAGCAGTTACTCCAGGGGAAGCACCGGGGAGCTGTTTTTT
TRBV19	TRBJ2-7	-	-	CASSVAPVDEQYF	TGTGCCAGTAGTGTAGCTCCGGTCGACGAGCAGTACTTC
TRBV21-1	TRBJ2-7	-	-	CASSRNRETSYEQYF	TGTGCCAGCAGCCGAAACAGGGAAACGTCCTACGAGCAGTACTTC
TRBV2	TRBJ2-7	-	TRBD1	CASSIGQGGEQYF	TGTGCCAGCAGTATCGGACAGGGGGGAGAGCAGTACTTC
TRBV5-1	TRBJ2-2	-	-	CASSLSVEVGELFF	TGCGCCAGCAGCTTGAGCGTTGAGGTCGGGGAGCTGTTTTTT
TRBV7-2	TRBJ2-1	-	TRBD2	CASSSGGGTYNEQFF	TGTGCCAGCAGCTCCGGCGGGGGAACCTACAATGAGCAGTTCTTC
TRBV6-6	TRBJ2-7	-	-	CASSYLPGSTYEQYF	TGTGCCAGCAGTTACCTCCCGGGGTCAACCTACGAGCAGTACTTC
TRBV4-3	TRBJ2-1	-	TRBD2	CASRQLAGGEQFF	TGCGCCAGCAGACAACTAGCGGGAGGTGAGCAGTTCTTC
TRBV10-2	TRBJ1-3	-	-	CASLGASGNTIYF	TGCGCCAGTCTAGGGGCCTCTGGAAACACCATATATTTT
TRBV19	TRBJ2-1	-	TRBD2	CASTPRLAGGKNEQFF	TGTGCCAGTACCCCGAGGCTAGCGGGAGGTAAGAATGAGCAGTTCTTC
TRBV9	TRBJ1-1	-	TRBD1	CASSPPGQGSTEAFF	TGTGCCAGCAGCCCCCCGGGACAGGGTTCTACTGAAGCTTTCTTT
TRBV19	TRBJ2-7	-	-	CASSILAGPGAIDEQYF	TGTGCCAGTAGTATTCTCGCGGGACCAGGAGCCATAGACGAGCAGTACTTC
TRBV2	TRBJ2-7	-	-	CASSGGAWSSYEQYF	TGTGCCAGCAGTGGAGGAGCGTGGAGCTCCTACGAGCAGTACTTC
TRBV5-1	TRBJ1-2	-	-	CASSLGQPSYGYTF	TGCGCCAGCAGCTTGGGACAGCCAAGTTATGGCTACACCTTC
TRBV27	TRBJ2-1	-	-	CASIRSNEQFF	TGTGCCAGCATTCGGAGCAATGAGCAGTTCTTC
TRBV27	TRBJ2-7	-	TRBD1	CASIGTGSYEQYF	TGTGCCAGCATTGGGACAGGGTCCTACGAGCAGTACTTC
TRBV27	TRBJ2-7	-	-	CASSPPPPSSMEQYF	TGTGCCAGCAGTCCCCCCCCGCCAAGCTCGATGGAGCAGTACTTC
TRBV18	TRBJ2-3	-	-	CASSPYSTDTQYF	TGTGCCAGCTCACCGTATAGCACAGATACGCAGTATTTT
TRBV30	TRBJ1-1	-	-	CASILGGSDFF	TGTGCCTCCATTCTCGGGGGTTCGGATTTCTTT
TRBV10-1	TRBJ2-7	-	TRBD1	CASSESQGASTYEQYF	TGCGCCAGCAGTGAGTCCCAGGGGGCCTCGACCTACGAGCAGTACTTC
TRBV30	TRBJ1-1	-	-	CAWSVNAVNTEAFF	TGTGCCTGGAGTGTGAATGCAGTTAACACTGAAGCTTTCTTT
TRBV29-1	TRBJ2-7	-	-	CSVPGTNLGEQYF	TGCAGCGTTCCCGGGACAAACCTGGGCGAGCAGTACTTC
TRBV5-4	TRBJ1-1	-	-	CASSLEQYSNTEAFF	TGTGCCAGCAGCTTGGAACAGTATTCGAACACTGAAGCTTTCTTT
TRBV19	TRBJ1-5	-	-	CASSILGVVNQPQHF	TGTGCCAGTAGTATTCTGGGAGTTGTTAATCAGCCCCAGCATTTT
TRBV11-2	TRBJ1-2	-	-	CASSVGQSEGYTF	TGTGCCAGCAGCGTCGGACAGTCTGAGGGCTACACCTTC
TRBV7-8	TRBJ2-3	-	TRBD1	CASSLPGQGKDTQYF	TGTGCCAGCAGCTTACCAGGACAGGGGAAAGATACGCAGTATTTT
TRBV30	TRBJ1-2	-	TRBD1	CAWSRDRDYGYTF	TGTGCCTGGAGTCGGGACAGGGACTATGGCTACACCTTC
TRBV4-3	TRBJ1-4	-	TRBD1	CASSRNRGLGTNEKLFF	TGCGCCAGCAGCCGCAACAGGGGTCTCGGAACTAATGAAAAACTGTTTTTT
TRBV4-1	TRBJ1-4	-	-	CASSQRMPRDEKLFF	TGCGCCAGCAGCCAGAGGATGCCCCGAGATGAAAAACTGTTTTTT
TRBV11-3	TRBJ2-1	-	TRBD2	CASSLDLAGVHGDEQFF	TGTGCCAGCAGCTTAGACCTAGCGGGAGTTCACGGCGATGAGCAGTTCTTC
TRBV14	TRBJ1-1	-	-	CASSQDSFAYRESEAFF	TGTGCCAGCAGCCAAGATTCTTTTGCCTACAGGGAGAGTGAAGCTTTCTTT
TRBV7-2	TRBJ2-7	once	TRBD2	CASSQLPGLSEQYF	TGTGCCAGCAGCCAACTACCGGGACTAAGCGAGCAGTACTTC
TRBV14	TRBJ2-5	-	-	CASSQENKGVLLGQETQYF	TGTGCCAGCAGCCAAGAGAATAAGGGGGTCCTACTGGGACAAGAGACCCAGTACTTC
TRBV25-1	TRBJ1-1	-	-	CASSGFQGTEAFF	TGTGCCAGCAGTGGATTTCAGGGCACTGAAGCTTTCTTT
TRBV27	TRBJ2-3	-	-	CASGRRWTDTQYF	TGTGCCAGCGGGAGACGGTGGACAGATACGCAGTATTTT
TRBV18	TRBJ2-1	-	TRBD1	CASSDDRVGWDEQFF	TGTGCCAGCTCAGACGACAGGGTCGGGTGGGATGAGCAGTTCTTC
TRBV18	TRBJ2-5	-	TRBD1	CASSPMGQQETQYF	TGTGCCAGCTCACCAATGGGACAGCAAGAGACCCAGTACTTC
TRBV10-3	TRBJ2-3	-	TRBD1	CAISRTGGADTQYF	TGTGCCATCAGTAGGACAGGGGGGGCAGATACGCAGTATTTT
TRBV6-6	TRBJ2-7	-	TRBD2	CASSSIAGRDYEQYF	TGTGCCAGCAGTTCTATAGCGGGAAGGGACTACGAGCAGTACTTC
TRBV5-1	TRBJ2-7	once	TRBD1	CASSQDRENDEQYF	TGCGCCAGCAGCCAGGACAGGGAAAATGATGAGCAGTACTTC